This TCR beta chain came from a study of cytomegalovirus exposure and HLA in healthy donors. With respect to this clone: Antigen specificity is unknown.

Trimming cost V 3 bases and J 4 bases, with 7 bases left between them. This CDR3 comprises 13 residues. Per the germline V gene, CDR1 is MGHDK and CDR2 is SYGVNS. 13 Jbeta primers and 60 Vbeta primers were used for the PCR. The protocol was immunoSEQ multiplex PCR, while the TCRdb copy is restricted to in-frame clones and leaves out a portion. The sample has roughly 130,000 clones, 80% seen once. Study-wide results and caveats: Evidence from a later analysis indicated that most CMV-associated TCR beta chains looked HLA-restricted.

The specimen was PBMCs. The receptor comes from a man aged 25 to 45 in good health and CMV-seronegative. V usage is TRBV25-1 and J usage is TRBJ1-3; no clear D. The CDR3 spells CASSETRGNTIYF. Here the CDR3 DNA reads TGTGCCAGCAGTGAGACGAGGGGAAACACCATATATTTT.